What follows are 25 T cell receptor beta chains derived from one specimen sequenced in a study of T cells in localized non-small cell lung cancer. The assay was immunoSEQ multiplex PCR, and TCRdb's table has in-frame clones only and misses some. The table lists roughly 20,000 clones, about 90% of them singletons. The starting material was peripheral blood, obtained before any cancer treatment. All receptors come from a woman aged 40 to 75 with stage I lung adenocarcinoma.

J is TRBJ1-5 and V is TRBV15; weak D call: TRBD1 (5 bases). With 4 bases removed from V and 1 base from J, the gap between germline ends came to 35 bases. The CDR3 is 23 residues long. Germline CDR1 is LNHNV and CDR2 is YYDKDF (reference sequence). CDR3 region: CATSTYPGTSPGTTKASNQPQHF. The CDR3 region has the DNA TGTGCCACCAGCACCTATCCCGGGACCTCCCCCGGGACGACTAAAGCCAGCAATCAGCCCCAGCATTTT.

The rearrangement joins TRBV10-1 to TRBJ2-1; TRBD2 matches 9 bases. This CDR3 contains 15 residues. The V segment lost 4 bases and the J segment 6 bases; nucleotides outside the gene matches: 7. Germline CDR1 and CDR2: WNHNN and SYGVQD (reference sequence). The CDR3 DNA reads as TGCGCCAGCAGTGCTGGGCTAGCGGGGTCCAATGAGCAGTTCTTC. It yields the protein CASSAGLAGSNEQFF.

V usage is TRBV28 and J usage is TRBJ2-1; tentative D call: TRBD2 (6 bases). Per germline, CDR1 MDHEN and CDR2 SYDVKM. V was trimmed by 4 bases and J by 8 bases, leaving 21 bases between them. The CDR3 runs 16 residues. CDR3: CASSSISRERSHEQFF. The CDR3 DNA reads as TGTGCCAGCAGTTCCATTAGCCGGGAGAGGTCCCATGAGCAGTTCTTC.

The chain links TRBV9 to TRBJ1-2; 7 bases are a match to TRBD1. V gave up 4 bases and J gave up 4 bases; unmatched junction bases: 13. In germline, CDR1 is SGDLS, CDR2 YYNGEE. The CDR3 covers 16 residues. The CDR3 sequence is CASSPSAQGQTYGYTF. The CDR3 DNA follows: TGTGCCAGCAGCCCATCCGCACAGGGACAGACCTATGGCTACACCTTC.

The V call is TRBV7-2, the J call TRBJ2-1; D gene uncertain. The CDR3 spans 11 residues. V lost 5 bases and J lost 4, with 3 bases in between. Germline CDR1 SGHTA, CDR2 FQGNSA. In DNA, the CDR3 is TGTGCCAGCAGCCCATACAATGAGCAGTTCTTC. Amino acids: CASSPYNEQFF.

J is TRBJ1-2 and V is TRBV29-1; D possibly corresponds to TRBD1 (5 bases). From germline, CDR1 is SQVTM and CDR2 ANQGSEA. The length of the CDR3 is 13 residues. V was shortened by 3 bases and J by 6 bases, with 14 bases between the two germline ends. CDR3 residues: CSVESRREDGYTF. The DNA for the CDR3 is TGCAGCGTTGAGTCTCGCAGGGAAGATGGCTACACCTTC. Variable domain in full (rest from reference TRBV29-1 and TRBJ1-2): SAVISQKPSRDICQRGTSLTIQCQVDSQVTMMFWYRQQPGQSLTLIATANQGSEATYESGFVIDKFPISRPNLTFSTLTVSNMSPEDSSIYLCSVESRREDGYTFGSGTRLTVV.

The V and J genes are TRBV2 and TRBJ2-2; no reliable D call. CDR1 is SNHLY, CDR2 FYNNEI, per germline. V shed 6 bases and J shed 0 bases, with 8 bases lying between them. The CDR3 is 14 amino acids. CDR3 loop: CASSPFPNTGELFF. CDR3 sequence (DNA): TGTGCCAGCAGCCCGTTTCCGAACACCGGGGAGCTGTTTTTT.

This clone was counted only a few times. This sequence joins TRBV4-1 and TRBJ1-4; 7 bases map to TRBD1. The V segment lost 0 bases and the J segment 5 bases; nucleotides outside the gene matches: 3. Germline V CDR1 and CDR2: MGHRA, YSYEKL. This CDR3 contains 15 residues. CDR3 sequence reads: CASSQEGQSNEKLFF. The CDR3 DNA reads as TGCGCCAGCAGCCAAGAGGGACAGTCAAATGAAAAACTGTTTTTT.

The V gene is TRBV5-1, the J gene TRBJ2-1; 14 bases match TRBD2. The CDR3 runs 17 residues. Per the germline V gene, CDR1 is SGHRS and CDR2 is YFSETQ. V shed 1 base and J 3 bases; nucleotides not matched to a gene: 3. In DNA, the CDR3 is TGCGCCAGCAGCTTGCGGGGGACTAGCGGGGGCTACAATGAGCAGTTCTTC. This encodes CASSLRGTSGGYNEQFF.

The chain is built from TRBV9 and TRBJ1-4, with 9 positions matching TRBD1. The CDR3 has 16 amino acids. V was pared by 4 bases and J by 8 bases, with 12 bases of the junction left unmatched. Germline loops: CDR1 SGDLS, CDR2 YYNGEE. CDR3: CASSTRAGTGQEKLFF. Here the CDR3 DNA reads TGTGCCAGCAGCACACGGGCCGGGACAGGGCAAGAAAAACTGTTTTTT.

The gene calls are TRBV20-1 and TRBJ2-1, with D perhaps matching TRBD1 (5 bases). The V gene lost 0 bases and the J gene lost 14 bases, with 11 bases spanning the gap. This CDR3 is 11 amino acids long. CDR1 DFQATT and CDR2 SNEGSKA come from the germline V gene (reference sequence). CDR3 sequence: CSARDGEGEFF. The CDR3 DNA reads TGCAGTGCTAGAGATGGCGAAGGGGAGTTCTTC.

The J gene is TRBJ2-6, the V gene TRBV6-4; D gene ambiguous. The CDR3 sequence is 16 residues long. Germline V gene data show CDR1 as MRHNA and CDR2 as SNTAGT. V lost 0 bases and J 3 bases, leaving 9 bases between the germline ends. The CDR3 bases are TGTGCCAGCAGTGACTCGATAACCGGTGGGGCCAACGTCCTGACTTTC. Protein product: CASSDSITGGANVLTF.

This clone was seen once. The chain recombines TRBV18 with TRBJ1-5; D not resolved. Germline CDR1 and CDR2: KGHSH and LQKENI. The CDR3 has 16 amino acids. V was trimmed by 2 bases and J by 2 bases, leaving 13 bases between them. This chain's CDR3 is CASSPSAGEGNQPQHF. In DNA form, the CDR3 reads TGTGCCAGCTCACCATCGGCCGGGGAGGGCAATCAGCCCCAGCATTTT. The full variable domain, rest sourced from reference TRBV18 and TRBJ1-5, is NAGVMQNPRHLVRRRGQEARLRCSPMKGHSHVYWYRQLPEEGLKFMVYLQKENIIDESGMPKERFSAEFPKEGPSILRIQQVVRGDSAAYFCASSPSAGEGNQPQHFGDGTRLSIL.

The chain links TRBV5-1 to TRBJ2-3; the match to TRBD2 covers 11 bases. The CDR3 contains 17 residues. With 0 bases clipped from V and 4 bases from J, the junction kept 7 bases outside the gene matches. Germline lookup yields CDR1 SGHRS and CDR2 YFSETQ. The CDR3 loop is CASSLGLAGGIPDTQYF. The CDR3, as DNA: TGCGCCAGCAGCTTGGGTCTAGCGGGAGGAATCCCAGATACGCAGTATTTT.

This clone came up once. The chain combines TRBV7-2 with TRBJ1-6, with 7 bases that match TRBD1. The CDR3 totals 12 residues. The V gene end was trimmed by 2 bases and the J gene end by 12 bases; junction bases not matched to a gene: 1. CDR1 and CDR2 (germline): SGHTA, FQGNSA. In DNA, the CDR3 is TGTGCCAGCAGCTTAAACAGGGGACCCCTCCACTTT. It is translated as CASSLNRGPLHF. Variable domain in full (rest from reference TRBV7-2 and TRBJ1-6): GAGVSQSPSNKVTEKGKDVELRCDPISGHTALYWYRQSLGQGLEFLIYFQGNSAPDKSGLPSDRFSAERTGGSVSTLTIQRTQQEDSAVYLCASSLNRGPLHFGNGTRLTVT.

The chain links TRBV5-1 to TRBJ1-1; D is uncertain. The CDR3 covers 13 residues. Germline values: CDR1 SGHRS, CDR2 YFSETQ. V was clipped by 1 base and J by 2 bases, with 6 bases between them. The CDR3 region has the DNA TGCGCCAGCAGCTTGCAGAGCAACACTGAAGCTTTCTTT. Encoded protein: CASSLQSNTEAFF.

This clone came up once. V is TRBV19 and J is TRBJ1-5; D is uncertain. This CDR3 has 13 residues. V was clipped by 1 base and J by 7 bases, with 8 bases between them. Germline CDR1 and CDR2: LNHDA and SQIVND (reference sequence). The CDR3 here is CASSIGVWQPQHF. The CDR3 bases are TGTGCCAGTAGTATAGGGGTTTGGCAGCCCCAGCATTTT.

The rearrangement uses TRBV19 and TRBJ2-2, with 8 bases fitting TRBD2. CDR3 length: 14 amino acids. Germline values: CDR1 LNHDA, CDR2 SQIVND (reference sequence). V lost 4 bases and J lost 3; bases outside the gene matches: 1. CDR3 protein: CASSTGRDTGELFF. CDR3 sequence (DNA): TGTGCCAGTAGTACCGGGAGGGACACCGGGGAGCTGTTTTTT.

This clone was picked up one time. V and J are TRBV6-4 and TRBJ1-4, with D maybe TRBD1 (5 bases). There are 13 residues in the CDR3. V was cut by 6 bases and J by 8 bases, with 13 bases left in between. The V gene's germline CDR1 is MRHNA and CDR2 SNTAGT. This CDR3 is CASSPREGEKLFF. The CDR3 DNA follows: TGTGCCAGCAGCCCCAGGGAGGGGGAAAAACTGTTTTTT.

The chain has TRBV11-3 and TRBJ2-2, with D tentatively TRBD2 (7 bases). Germline-derived CDR1 and CDR2 are SGHNT and YENEEA. This CDR3 region has 16 residues. V was cut by 4 bases and J by 5 bases, with 17 bases left in between. Here the CDR3 DNA reads TGTGCCAGCAGCTCCGGGGGCGGGAGACGAACCGGGGAGCTGTTTTTT. As protein: CASSSGGGRRTGELFF.

The chain links TRBV15 to TRBJ1-1; D not certain. The CDR3 sequence is 13 residues long. Germline lookup yields CDR1 LNHNV and CDR2 YYDKDF (reference sequence). Trimming took off 8 bases at V and 1 base at J, with 11 bases between the two ends. DNA for the CDR3: TGTGCCACCCAAACTGGGCCGAACACTGAAGCTTTCTTT. It specifies CATQTGPNTEAFF.

This clone has only a few counts. The V gene is TRBV7-2, the J gene TRBJ2-1; D not certain. CDR3 length equals 13 residues. Germline V lookup: CDR1 SGHTA, CDR2 FQGNSA. The ends were cut back, 3 bases at V and 4 bases at J, with 7 bases in the middle. In DNA form, the CDR3 reads TGTGCCAGCAGCTTGGCAGTTTACAATGAGCAGTTCTTC. Protein sequence: CASSLAVYNEQFF.

The chain's CDR3 is CASSQDRGLVYNEQFF. The CDR3 DNA sequence: TGTGCCAGCAGCCAAGATCGCGGACTAGTCTACAATGAGCAGTTCTTC. V usage is TRBV14 and J usage is TRBJ2-1; 7 nucleotides line up with TRBD2. From germline, CDR1 is SGHDN and CDR2 FVKESK. This CDR3 is built from 16 residues. J lost 3 bases, V lost 0 bases, and 5 bases had no gene match. Based on the CDR3 plus reference TRBV14 and TRBJ2-1, the full variable domain is EAGVTQFPSHSVIEKGQTVTLRCDPISGHDNLYWYRRVMGKEIKFLLHFVKESKQDESGMPNNRFLAERTGGTYSTLKVQPAELEDSGVYFCASSQDRGLVYNEQFFGPGTRLTVL.

V and J are TRBV11-3 and TRBJ2-3; 7 bases match TRBD2. From germline, CDR1 is SGHNT and CDR2 YENEEA. The V gene end was trimmed by 5 bases and the J gene end by 0 bases; junction bases not matched to a gene: 2. The length of the CDR3 is 14 residues. In DNA, the CDR3 is TGTGCCAGCAGCAGCGGGGTTAGCACAGATACGCAGTATTTT. As protein: CASSSGVSTDTQYF.

This clone showed up just once. The rearrangement uses TRBV29-1 and TRBJ2-2, with 7 bases identical to TRBD2. The V gene's germline CDR1 is SQVTM and CDR2 ANQGSEA. Trimming at V came to 2 bases and at J to 14 bases, leaving 8 bases not matched to a gene. CDR3 length: 12 amino acids. The CDR3 nucleotides are TGCAGCGTTGAATACGAAGGGAGGGGACTGTTTTTT. Amino acid sequence: CSVEYEGRGLFF.